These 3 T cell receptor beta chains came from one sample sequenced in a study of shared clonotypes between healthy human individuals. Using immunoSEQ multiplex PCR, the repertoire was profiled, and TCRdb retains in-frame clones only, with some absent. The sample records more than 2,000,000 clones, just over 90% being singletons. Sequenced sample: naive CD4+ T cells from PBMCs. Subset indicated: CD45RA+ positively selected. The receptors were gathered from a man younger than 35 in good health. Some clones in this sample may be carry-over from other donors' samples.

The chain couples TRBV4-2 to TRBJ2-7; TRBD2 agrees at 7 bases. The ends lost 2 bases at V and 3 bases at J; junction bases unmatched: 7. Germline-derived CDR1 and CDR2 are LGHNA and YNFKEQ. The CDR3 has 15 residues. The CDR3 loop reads CASSQLSGIVYEQYF. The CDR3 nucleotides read TGTGCCAGCAGCCAACTCAGCGGGATAGTCTACGAGCAGTACTTC.

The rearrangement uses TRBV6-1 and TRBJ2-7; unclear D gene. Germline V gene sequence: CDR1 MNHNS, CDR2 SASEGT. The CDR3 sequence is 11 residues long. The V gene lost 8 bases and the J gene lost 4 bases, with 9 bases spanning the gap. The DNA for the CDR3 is TGTGCCAGCCAAAGGGTTTACGAGCAGTACTTC. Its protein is CASQRVYEQYF.

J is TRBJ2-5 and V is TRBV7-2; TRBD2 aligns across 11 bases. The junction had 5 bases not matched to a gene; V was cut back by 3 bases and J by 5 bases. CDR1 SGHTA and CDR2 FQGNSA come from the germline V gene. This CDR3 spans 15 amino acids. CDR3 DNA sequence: TGTGCCAGCAGCTTCACTAGCGGGAGAGGTGAGACCCAGTACTTC. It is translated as CASSFTSGRGETQYF.